The 22 T cell receptor beta chains given below trace back to one sample, sequenced in a study of post-analysis software for immune sequencing data. General study findings and limits: In patients, about 5 TRBV segments were more frequent than in controls, with TRBV5-6, TRBV5-1 and TRBV20-1 among them.

Each TCR beta cDNA library carried unique molecular identifiers. TCRdb re-called the PCR reads through MiXCR, storing one row per CDR3 protein. The data contain about 430,000 distinct CDR3 sequences, about 40% of them singletons. Their specific antigens are unknown. Sequenced sample: blood. The source of these receptors is a girl aged 2 to 10 with multiple sclerosis.

This chain connects TRBV28 to TRBJ1-5; 8 nucleotides line up with TRBD1. Per the germline V gene, CDR1 is MDHEN and CDR2 is SYDVKM. CDR3 length: 13 amino acids. V gave up 4 bases and J gave up 5 bases; unmatched junction bases: 1. The CDR3 here is CASSSGQDQPQHF. The CDR3 DNA reads as TGTGCCAGCAGTTCGGGACAGGATCAGCCCCAGCATTTT.

The chain employs TRBV6-5 and TRBJ1-2, with TRBD1 identical over 7 bases. Per the germline V gene, CDR1 is MNHEY and CDR2 is SVGAGI. The length of the CDR3 is 13 residues. The junction had 6 bases not matched to a gene; V was cut back by 7 bases and J by 4 bases. The CDR3 nucleotides are TGTGCCAGCAACACCCAGGGGGGCTATGGCTACACCTTC. This codes for CASNTQGGYGYTF.

This clonotype was detected a few times. The genes are TRBV7-9 and TRBJ2-3; no reliable D call. Trimming took off 2 bases at V and 2 bases at J, with 11 bases between the two ends. CDR3 length equals 15 residues. The germline CDR1 and CDR2 sequences are SEHNR and FQNEAQ (reference sequence). CDR3 protein: CASSLRESNTDTQYF. Written as DNA, the CDR3 is TGTGCCAGCAGCTTACGTGAATCAAACACAGATACGCAGTATTTT.

Turning to this clonotype: A much larger clone differs by one base, so this may be a read error. The chain combines TRBV12-3 or TRBV12-4 with TRBJ2-4; perhaps TRBD2 as D (6 bases). The J call could be wrong; TRBJ2-5 is a better fit for the DNA end. CDR3 length equals 13 residues. CDR3 DNA sequence: TGTGCCAGCAGGGAGACTAGTCGAGAGACCCAGTACTTC. It specifies CASRETSRETQYF.

This clonotype was seen a few times. The V call is TRBV7-3, the J call TRBJ2-1; 15 bases align to TRBD2. The CDR3 has 20 residues. The germline V gene encodes CDR1 SGHTA and CDR2 FQGTGA. V lost 6 bases to trimming and J lost 3 bases; unmatched junction nucleotides: 15. The CDR3 DNA follows: TGTGCCAGCAGTCTATCCGACCCCGGGACTAGCGGGGGGAACTACAATGAGCAGTTCTTC. It is translated as CASSLSDPGTSGGNYNEQFF.

The chain carries TRBV7-9 and TRBJ2-5, with D perhaps matching TRBD2 (5 bases). This CDR3 region has 13 residues. Trimming shortened V by 5 bases and J by 3 bases, and 10 bases separated the two germline ends. Germline V gene sequence: CDR1 SEHNR, CDR2 FQNEAQ (reference sequence). CDR3 sequence reads: CASSGRPKETQYF. As DNA, the CDR3 is TGTGCCAGCAGCGGGAGACCGAAAGAGACCCAGTACTTC.

CDR3 bases: TGTGCCAGCAGTTATCCCCAGCGGGAGACAAGCATCTCCTACAATGAGCAGTTCTTC. It encodes CASSYPQRETSISYNEQFF. The rearrangement uses TRBV6-5 and TRBJ2-1; 8 nucleotides agree with TRBD2. The CDR3 consists of 19 residues. Losses at the gene ends were 3 bases for V and 0 bases for J; bases not matched to a gene: 13. Germline assignment: CDR1 MNHEY and CDR2 SVGAGI.

J is TRBJ2-7 and V is TRBV3-1, with D unresolved. V was cut by 3 bases and J by 1 base, with 7 bases left in between. Germline values: CDR1 LGHDT, CDR2 YNNKEL (reference sequence). The CDR3 length is 13 residues. The chain's CDR3 is CASSQPPSYEQYF. The DNA for the CDR3 is TGTGCCAGCAGCCAGCCCCCGTCCTACGAGCAGTACTTC.

This clonotype appeared a few times. V gene TRBV28 combines with J gene TRBJ2-7; 7 bases agree with TRBD2. The CDR3 sequence is 15 residues long. The germline gives CDR1 MDHEN, CDR2 SYDVKM. V lost 5 bases, J lost 6 bases, and 13 bases stayed unmatched. The CDR3 reads CASSPPIAGVSEQYF. The CDR3 DNA reads TGTGCCAGCAGTCCCCCTATCGCGGGAGTATCCGAGCAGTACTTC. The entire variable domain, with the rest obtained from reference TRBV28 and TRBJ2-7, is as follows: DVKVTQSSRYLVKRTGEKVFLECVQDMDHENMFWYRQDPGLGLRLIYFSYDVKMKEKGDIPEGYSVSREKKERFSLILESASTNQTSMYLCASSPPIAGVSEQYFGPGTRLTVT.

This chain links TRBV7-8 with TRBJ2-4; 7 nucleotides agree with TRBD1. TRBJ2-7 matches the DNA end more closely, so the J call is doubtful. CDR3 length: 16 amino acids. Germline assignment: CDR1 SGHVS and CDR2 FQNEAQ. The CDR3 coding sequence is TGTGCCAGCAGCCACACAACCGGGACAGCGACCTACGAGCAGTACTTC. Encoded protein: CASSHTTGTATYEQYF.

This clonotype showed up just a few times. The chain joins TRBV3-1 to TRBJ1-2, with 7 bases lining up with TRBD1. Unmatched junction bases numbered 6, after V lost 5 bases and J lost 3 bases. CDR3 length: 14 residues. CDR1 and CDR2 (germline): LGHDT, YNNKEL (reference sequence). CDR3 DNA: TGTGCCAGCAGCGATCAGGGGGGGCACTATGGCTACACCTTC. Protein: CASSDQGGHYGYTF.

The V gene is TRBV12-3 or TRBV12-4, the J gene TRBJ2-5, with D perhaps matching TRBD1 (6 bases). CDR3 size: 12 residues. Trimming left V 5 bases short and J 5 bases short, with 9 bases between. CDR3 nucleotides: TGTGCCAGCAGTCGGGACACGGAGACCCAGTACTTC. Encoded protein: CASSRDTETQYF.

This clonotype has a handful of counts. V is TRBV28 and J is TRBJ2-4; D possibly corresponds to TRBD1 (5 bases). The assigned J gene may be wrong: the sequence end matches TRBJ2-5 better. This CDR3 has 12 residues. The germline CDR1 and CDR2 sequences are MDHEN and SYDVKM. CDR3: CASSGNRETQYF. The CDR3 region has the DNA TGTGCCAGCAGTGGCAACAGGGAGACCCAGTACTTC.

This clonotype has just a few counts. The chain couples TRBV3-1 to TRBJ1-6; D may be TRBD1 (5 bases). Trimming stripped 4 bases from V and 10 bases from J, with 11 bases between. Germline values: CDR1 LGHDT, CDR2 YNNKEL (reference sequence). The CDR3 extends over 13 amino acids. CDR3 DNA sequence: TGTGCCAGCAGCCCCGGGACGGCGTCACCCCTCCACTTT. It encodes CASSPGTASPLHF.

CDR3 protein: CASSGQSIQDYGYTF. In nucleotides, the CDR3 is TGTGCCAGCTCGGGTCAGAGCATACAGGACTATGGCTACACCTTC. V gene TRBV9 combines with J gene TRBJ1-2; D might be TRBD1 (5 bases). This CDR3 is 15 amino acids long. CDR1 and CDR2 from the germline V gene are SGDLS and YYNGEE. The V gene lost 7 bases and the J gene lost 3 bases, with 19 bases spanning the gap.

The rearrangement joins TRBV4-3 to TRBJ2-3; D unresolved. Looked up from germline, CDR1 is LGHNA and CDR2 is YSLEER. The CDR3 is made up of 16 amino acids. The germline V and J ends were trimmed by 0 bases and 0 bases, with 10 bases remaining between them. The CDR3 loop reads CASSQDPAPSTDTQYF. CDR3 nucleotides: TGCGCCAGCAGCCAAGATCCAGCGCCTAGCACAGATACGCAGTATTTT.

This clonotype was seen more than once but under ten times. The V and J genes are TRBV20-1 and TRBJ2-1; 10 nucleotides agree with TRBD2. The CDR3 extends over 15 amino acids. CDR1 and CDR2 from the germline V gene are DFQATT and SNEGSKA (reference sequence). Germline trimming cut 5 bases from V and 4 bases from J; bases unmatched to any gene: 8. The chain's CDR3 is CSAPLIAGGYNEQFF. In DNA, the CDR3 is TGCAGTGCTCCCCTTATAGCGGGAGGTTACAATGAGCAGTTCTTC.

The V gene is TRBV28, the J gene TRBJ2-1, with D possibly TRBD1 on 5 matching bases. Looked up from germline, CDR1 is MDHEN and CDR2 is SYDVKM. This CDR3 region has 13 residues. Trimming pared 2 bases from V and 8 bases from J, leaving 10 bases between. CDR3 DNA: TGTGCCAGCAGTTTAACGTCCAGGGATGAGCAGTTCTTC. It yields the protein CASSLTSRDEQFF. Variable domain in full (rest from reference TRBV28 and TRBJ2-1): DVKVTQSSRYLVKRTGEKVFLECVQDMDHENMFWYRQDPGLGLRLIYFSYDVKMKEKGDIPEGYSVSREKKERFSLILESASTNQTSMYLCASSLTSRDEQFFGPGTRLTVL.

The chain carries TRBV29-1 and TRBJ1-4, with unresolved D. The CDR3 has 13 residues. Trimming removed 4 bases at V and 5 bases at J, with 11 bases between. Germline assignment: CDR1 SQVTM and CDR2 ANQGSEA. Here the CDR3 reads CSVGVAGNEKLFF. CDR3 nucleotide sequence: TGCAGCGTTGGTGTCGCGGGGAATGAAAAACTGTTTTTT.

The J gene is TRBJ2-7, the V gene TRBV28, with unresolved D. Trimming stripped 7 bases from V and 3 bases from J, with 16 bases between. The germline gives CDR1 MDHEN, CDR2 SYDVKM. CDR3 size: 14 residues. Written as DNA, the CDR3 is TGTGCCAGCACCACCGCCTTAAATCGCTACGAGCAGTACTTC. The encoded protein is CASTTALNRYEQYF.

The chain is built from TRBV18 and TRBJ1-1, with D tentatively TRBD1 (5 bases). Trimming pared 1 base from V and 2 bases from J, leaving 14 bases between. The V gene's germline CDR1 is KGHSH and CDR2 LQKENI. The CDR3 contains 16 residues. The DNA of the CDR3 is TGTGCCAGCTCACCACGGGAGCAGGGAGCTAACACTGAAGCTTTCTTT. Translation gives CASSPREQGANTEAFF.

This clonotype has a handful of counts. The chain is built from TRBV7-3 and TRBJ2-3, with D possibly TRBD2 on 6 matching bases. CDR3 length equals 19 residues. CDR1 and CDR2 from the germline V gene are SGHTA and FQGTGA. V was clipped by 0 bases and J by 1 base, with 20 bases between them. CDR3 nucleotides: TGTGCCAGCAGCTTAACACCGCATTCCCTAGCGTCGGGCACAGATACGCAGTATTTT. It is translated as CASSLTPHSLASGTDTQYF.